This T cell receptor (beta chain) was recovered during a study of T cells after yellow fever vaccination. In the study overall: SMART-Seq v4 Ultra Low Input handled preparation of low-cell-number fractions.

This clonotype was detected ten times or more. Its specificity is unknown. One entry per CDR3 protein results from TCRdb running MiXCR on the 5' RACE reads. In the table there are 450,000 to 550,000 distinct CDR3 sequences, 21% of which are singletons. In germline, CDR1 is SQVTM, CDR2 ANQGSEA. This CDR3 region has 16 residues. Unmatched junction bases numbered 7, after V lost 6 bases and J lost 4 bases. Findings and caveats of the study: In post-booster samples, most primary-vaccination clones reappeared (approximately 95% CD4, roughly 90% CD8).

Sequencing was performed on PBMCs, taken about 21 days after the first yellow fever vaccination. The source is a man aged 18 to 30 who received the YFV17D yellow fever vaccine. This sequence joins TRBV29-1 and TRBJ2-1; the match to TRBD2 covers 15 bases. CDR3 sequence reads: CSVDGLAGGPYNEQFF. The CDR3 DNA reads TGCAGCGTCGATGGACTAGCGGGGGGGCCATACAATGAGCAGTTCTTC.